This entry is about one TCR beta chain. The antigen is not known. The germline gives CDR1 SGHRS, CDR2 YFSETQ. The trim removed 4 bases at V and 3 bases at J, leaving 14 bases unmatched. This CDR3 spans 17 amino acids. These data are taken from a study of cytomegalovirus exposure and HLA in healthy donors. General study points: Roughly even sequencing depth across donors was the assumption behind the presence/absence analyses. In the analysis, some V segments, TRBV6-2 and TRBV6-3 included, were excluded as indistinguishable.

The PCR was carried out with 60 Vbeta primers and 13 Jbeta primers. Sequencing was performed with immunoSEQ multiplex PCR; in TCRdb, only in-frame clones are kept and a portion is missing. Across around 77,000 clones, the top ten clones capture 12% to 15% of the sample. The V gene is TRBV5-1, the J gene TRBJ2-3, with 7 bases matching TRBD2. This TCR came from a man aged 50 to 59 in good health and CMV-seropositive. Material for sequencing was PBMCs. In DNA, the CDR3 is TGCGCCAGCAGCCCCAGATTCGCCGCGGGAGTTACAGATACGCAGTATTTT. As protein: CASSPRFAAGVTDTQYF.